This T cell receptor beta chain was identified in a study of shared clonotypes between healthy human individuals. The deep-level immunoSEQ assay was used. The repertoire was sequenced with immunoSEQ multiplex PCR; TCRdb's copy has only in-frame clones and lacks some. Of some 500,000 clones in the sample, around 95% were seen once. V gave up 6 bases and J gave up 10 bases, with 13 bases separating them. The CDR3 runs to 12 residues. Germline lookup yields CDR1 SGHTA and CDR2 FQGNSA. The receptor comes from a woman aged 25 to 39 in good health. Input material: naive CD4+ T cells sorted from blood. Subset reported: CD45RA+ positively selected. The J gene is TRBJ2-1, the V gene TRBV7-2, with D possibly TRBD1 on 5 matching bases. Here the CDR3 reads CASRGQGDEQFF. The CDR3 DNA follows: TGTGCCAGCAGGGGCCAGGGTGACGAGCAGTTCTTC.